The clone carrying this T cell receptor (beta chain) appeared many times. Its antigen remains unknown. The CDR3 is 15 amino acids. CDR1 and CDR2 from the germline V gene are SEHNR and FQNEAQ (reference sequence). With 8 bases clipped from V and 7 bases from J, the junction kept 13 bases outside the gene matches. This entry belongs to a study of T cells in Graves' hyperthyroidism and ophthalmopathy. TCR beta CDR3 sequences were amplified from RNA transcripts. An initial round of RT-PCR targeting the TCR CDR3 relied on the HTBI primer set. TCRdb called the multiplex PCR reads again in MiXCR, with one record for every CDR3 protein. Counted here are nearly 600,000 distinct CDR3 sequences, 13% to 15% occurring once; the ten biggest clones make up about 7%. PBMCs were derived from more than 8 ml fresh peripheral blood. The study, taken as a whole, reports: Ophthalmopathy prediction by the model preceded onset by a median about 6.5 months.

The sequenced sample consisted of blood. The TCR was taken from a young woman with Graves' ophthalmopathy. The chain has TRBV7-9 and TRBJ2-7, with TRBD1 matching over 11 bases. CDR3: CASDLGQGASWEQYF. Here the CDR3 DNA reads TGTGCCAGCGATTTAGGACAGGGGGCATCCTGGGAGCAGTACTTC.